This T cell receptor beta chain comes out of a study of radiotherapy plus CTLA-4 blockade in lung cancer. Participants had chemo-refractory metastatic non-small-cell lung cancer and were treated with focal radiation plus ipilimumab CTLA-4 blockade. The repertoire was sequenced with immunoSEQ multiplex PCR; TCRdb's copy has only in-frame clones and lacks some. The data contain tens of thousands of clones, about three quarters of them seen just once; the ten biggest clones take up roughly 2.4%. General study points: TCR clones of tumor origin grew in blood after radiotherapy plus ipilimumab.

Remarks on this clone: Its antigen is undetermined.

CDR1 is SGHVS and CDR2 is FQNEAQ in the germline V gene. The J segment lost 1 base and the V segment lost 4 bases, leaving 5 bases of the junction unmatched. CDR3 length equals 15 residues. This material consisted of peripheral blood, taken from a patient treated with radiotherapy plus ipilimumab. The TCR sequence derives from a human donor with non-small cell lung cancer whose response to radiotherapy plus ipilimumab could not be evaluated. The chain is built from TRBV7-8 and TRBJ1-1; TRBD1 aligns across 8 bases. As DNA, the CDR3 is TGTGCCAGCAGCTCCCGGACAGGGCAGAACACTGAAGCTTTCTTT. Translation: CASSSRTGQNTEAFF.